This T cell receptor (beta chain) was identified during a study of blood T cell repertoires in COVID-19. In the study overall: Donors in the United States, Italy and Spain gave samples during acute or convalescent COVID-19. The cDNA or gDNA used as material had been derived from T cells, B-cell-depleted T cells, or PBMCs.

Per germline, CDR1 SQVTM and CDR2 ANQGSEA. V shed 0 bases and J shed 4 bases, with 16 bases lying between them. The CDR3 totals 16 residues. In the original analysis: By means of reference gene primer amplification, nucleated cell counts were estimated. TCRdb's copy holds only in-frame clones and misses some; the assay was immunoSEQ multiplex PCR. Clone size and V and J calls were adopted from that table, with D and trimming inferred from the DNA. The top ten hold about a third of the sample, which has 15,000 to 17,000 clones, 80% to 90% seen once. This sequence was found in a man between 65 and 85 years old in a cohort sampled during active COVID-19. Material: peripheral blood. This chain links TRBV29-1 with TRBJ1-3; possible D gene TRBD1, 5 bases. The CDR3 region is CSVEDGTTGVGNTIYF. In DNA, the CDR3 is TGCAGCGTTGAAGATGGGACTACCGGGGTGGGAAACACCATATATTTT.